This T cell receptor (beta chain) was obtained from a study of T cells in Graves' hyperthyroidism and ophthalmopathy. Template material for amplifying TCR beta CDR3 regions consisted of RNA transcripts. TCR CDR3 regions were first amplified by RT-PCR with HTBI primers. TCRdb called the multiplex PCR reads again in MiXCR, with one record for every CDR3 protein. The data hold more than 600,000 distinct CDR3 sequences, with about 17% observed a single time. Thyroid ultrasound, orbital computed tomography, clinical symptoms, and serum thyroxine and TRAb underpinned diagnoses. Trimming removed 0 bases at V and 0 bases at J, with 9 bases between. The germline V gene encodes CDR1 ENHRY and CDR2 SYGVKD. This CDR3 spans 17 amino acids.

Sequencing was done on a sample of blood. V and J are TRBV10-3 and TRBJ1-6; D is unresolved. This receptor was obtained from a young man with Graves' hyperthyroidism. This CDR3 is CAISESEESSYNSPLHF. Written as DNA, the CDR3 is TGTGCCATCAGTGAGTCAGAAGAAAGCTCCTATAATTCACCCCTCCACTTT.